This TCR beta chain came from a study of OX40 agonist ivuxolimab in advanced cancers. Assay: immunoSEQ multiplex PCR; the TCRdb copy retains only in-frame clones and omits some. The profile shows approximately 60,000 clones, 90% to 95% of them singletons. The TCR was taken from an adult with an advanced solid tumor such as melanoma, head and neck, liver or kidney cancer. This material consisted of CD4+ or CD8+ T cells sorted from blood, taken in a trial of the OX40 agonist ivuxolimab.

The CDR3 is CASSLARDRGKTGELFF. The CDR3 DNA reads as TGTGCCAGCAGCTTAGCACGGGACAGGGGTAAGACCGGGGAGCTGTTTTTT. This sequence joins TRBV7-9 and TRBJ2-2, with 10 positions matching TRBD1. Losses at the gene ends were 0 bases for V and 5 bases for J; bases not matched to a gene: 6. The CDR3 sequence is 17 residues long. Germline values: CDR1 SEHNR, CDR2 FQNEAQ (reference sequence).